This T cell receptor beta chain was captured by sequencing in a study of circulating and synovial CD4+ cells in juvenile arthritis. Findings and limits, study-wide: Circulating pathogenic-like and bulk T cells looked alike by Vbeta family usage. Deeper sequencing increased measured overlap with synovial clonotypes. Compared with bulk blood, circulating pathogenic-like lymphocytes shared substantially more CDR3 sequences with synovial T cells. Some such blood samples were as oligoclonal as synovium.

Assay used: immunoSEQ multiplex PCR; TCRdb lists only in-frame clones, some missing. The sample comprises 15,000 to 20,000 clones, around nine tenths of which are singletons, and around 0.78% rests with the top ten. Remarks on this clone: Antigen: not known.

Losses at the gene ends were 2 bases for V and 6 bases for J; bases not matched to a gene: 6. From germline, CDR1 is SQVTM and CDR2 ANQGSEA. The CDR3 has 13 amino acids. This chain uses TRBV29-1 with TRBJ1-2; TRBD1 matches at 7 bases. This receptor was identified in a human donor with juvenile idiopathic arthritis. The sequencing input was CD4+ T cells from blood. CDR3 loop: CSVEYGTADGYTF. The CDR3 nucleotides are TGCAGCGTTGAATACGGGACAGCAGATGGCTACACCTTC.